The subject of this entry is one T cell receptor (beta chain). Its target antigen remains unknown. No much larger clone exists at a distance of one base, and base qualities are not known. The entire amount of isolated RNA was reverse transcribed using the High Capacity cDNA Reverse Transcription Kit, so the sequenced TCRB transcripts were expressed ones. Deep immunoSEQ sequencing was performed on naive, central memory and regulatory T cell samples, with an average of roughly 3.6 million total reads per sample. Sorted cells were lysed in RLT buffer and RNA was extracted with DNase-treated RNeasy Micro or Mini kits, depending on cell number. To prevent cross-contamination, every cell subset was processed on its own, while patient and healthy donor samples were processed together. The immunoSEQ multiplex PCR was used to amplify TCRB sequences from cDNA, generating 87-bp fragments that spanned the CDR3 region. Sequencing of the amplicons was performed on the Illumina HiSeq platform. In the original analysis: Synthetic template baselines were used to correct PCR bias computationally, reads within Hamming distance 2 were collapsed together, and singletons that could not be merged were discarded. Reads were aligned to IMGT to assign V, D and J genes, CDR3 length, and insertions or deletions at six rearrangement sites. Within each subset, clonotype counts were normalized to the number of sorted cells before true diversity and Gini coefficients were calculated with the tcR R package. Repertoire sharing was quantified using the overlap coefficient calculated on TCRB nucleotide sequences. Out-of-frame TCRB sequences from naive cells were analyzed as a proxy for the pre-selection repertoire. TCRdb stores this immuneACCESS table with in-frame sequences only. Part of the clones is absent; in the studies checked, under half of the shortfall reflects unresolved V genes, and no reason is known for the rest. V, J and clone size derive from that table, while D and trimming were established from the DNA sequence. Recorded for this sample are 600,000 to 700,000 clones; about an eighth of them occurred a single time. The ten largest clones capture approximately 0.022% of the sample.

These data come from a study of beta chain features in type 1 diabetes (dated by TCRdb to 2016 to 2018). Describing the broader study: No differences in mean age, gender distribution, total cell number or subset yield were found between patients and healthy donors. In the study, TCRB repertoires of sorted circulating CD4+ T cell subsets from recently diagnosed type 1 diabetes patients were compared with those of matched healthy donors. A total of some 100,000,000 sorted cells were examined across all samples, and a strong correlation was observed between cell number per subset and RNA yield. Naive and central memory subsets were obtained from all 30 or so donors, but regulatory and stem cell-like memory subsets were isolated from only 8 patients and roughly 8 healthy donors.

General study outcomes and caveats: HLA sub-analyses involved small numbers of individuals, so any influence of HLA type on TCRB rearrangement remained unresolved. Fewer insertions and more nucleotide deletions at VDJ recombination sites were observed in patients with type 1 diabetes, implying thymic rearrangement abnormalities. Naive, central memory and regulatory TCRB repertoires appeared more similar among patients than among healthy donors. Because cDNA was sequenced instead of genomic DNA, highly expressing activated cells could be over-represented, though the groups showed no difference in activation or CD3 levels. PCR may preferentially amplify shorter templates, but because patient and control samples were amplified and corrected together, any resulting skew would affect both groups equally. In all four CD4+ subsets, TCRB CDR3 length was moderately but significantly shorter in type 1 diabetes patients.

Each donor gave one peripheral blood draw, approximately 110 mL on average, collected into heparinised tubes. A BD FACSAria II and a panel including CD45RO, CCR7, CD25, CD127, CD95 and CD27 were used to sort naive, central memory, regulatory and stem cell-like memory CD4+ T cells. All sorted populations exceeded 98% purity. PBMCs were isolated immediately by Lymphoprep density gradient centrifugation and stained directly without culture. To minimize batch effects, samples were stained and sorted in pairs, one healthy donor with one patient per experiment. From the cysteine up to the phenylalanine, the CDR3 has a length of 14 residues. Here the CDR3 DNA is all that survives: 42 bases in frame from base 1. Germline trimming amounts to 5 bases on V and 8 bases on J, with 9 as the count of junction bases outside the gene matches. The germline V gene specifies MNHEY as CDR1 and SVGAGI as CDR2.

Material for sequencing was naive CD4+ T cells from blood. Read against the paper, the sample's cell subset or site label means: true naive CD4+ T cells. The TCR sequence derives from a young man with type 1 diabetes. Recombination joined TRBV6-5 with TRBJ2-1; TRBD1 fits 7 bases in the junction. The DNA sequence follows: TGTGCCAGCAGTCGTACTGGGACAGTGGATGAGCAGTTCTTC. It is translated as CASSRTGTVDEQFF.